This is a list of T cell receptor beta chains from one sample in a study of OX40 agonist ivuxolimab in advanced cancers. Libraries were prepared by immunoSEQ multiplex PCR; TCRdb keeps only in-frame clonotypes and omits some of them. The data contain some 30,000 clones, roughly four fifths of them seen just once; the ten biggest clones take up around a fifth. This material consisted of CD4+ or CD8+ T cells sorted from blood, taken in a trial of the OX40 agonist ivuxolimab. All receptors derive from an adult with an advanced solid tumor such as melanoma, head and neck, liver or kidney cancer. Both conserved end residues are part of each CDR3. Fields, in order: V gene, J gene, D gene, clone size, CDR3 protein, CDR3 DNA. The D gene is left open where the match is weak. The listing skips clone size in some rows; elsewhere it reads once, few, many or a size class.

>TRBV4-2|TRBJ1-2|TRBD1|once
CASSEDRGRGYTF
TGTGCCAGCAGCGAAGACAGGGGGCGAGGCTACACCTTC
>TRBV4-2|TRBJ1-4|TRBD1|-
CASSLLDRVNEKLFF
TGTGCCAGCAGCCTATTGGACAGGGTTAATGAAAAACTGTTTTTT
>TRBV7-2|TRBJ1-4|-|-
CASSVTVANEKLFF
TGTGCCAGCAGCGTGACAGTAGCTAATGAAAAACTGTTTTTT
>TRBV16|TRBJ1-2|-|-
CASSQSQGSYGYTF
TGTGCCAGCAGCCAATCCCAGGGCAGCTATGGCTACACCTTC
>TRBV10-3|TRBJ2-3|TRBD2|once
CAISESELAGGDTQYF
TGTGCCATCAGTGAGTCGGAACTAGCGGGAGGGGATACGCAGTATTTT
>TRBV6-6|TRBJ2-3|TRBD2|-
CASSLRETDTQYF
TGTGCCAGCAGTTTGCGGGAGACAGATACGCAGTATTTT
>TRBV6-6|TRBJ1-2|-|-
CASSYSDTYGYTF
TGTGCCAGCAGTTACTCAGACACCTATGGCTACACCTTC
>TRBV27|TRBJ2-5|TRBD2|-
CASSPAGLAGKYQETQYF
TGTGCCAGCAGTCCGGCGGGACTAGCGGGGAAGTACCAAGAGACCCAGTACTTC
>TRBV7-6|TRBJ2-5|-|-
CASSLEWVSETQYF
TGTGCCAGCAGCTTAGAATGGGTCTCAGAGACCCAGTACTTC
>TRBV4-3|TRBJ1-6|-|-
CASSEIGVNSPLHF
TGCGCCAGCAGTGAGATCGGGGTCAATTCACCCCTCCACTTT
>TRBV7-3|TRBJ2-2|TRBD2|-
CASSLWAVGLAGYTGELFF
TGTGCCAGCAGCTTATGGGCGGTGGGGCTAGCGGGATACACCGGGGAGCTGTTTTTT
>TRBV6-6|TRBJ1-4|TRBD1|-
CASSKDRGFEKLFF
TGTGCCAGCAGTAAGGACAGGGGGTTTGAAAAACTGTTTTTT
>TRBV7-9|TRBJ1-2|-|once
CASSLDSDVYGYTF
TGTGCCAGCAGCTTAGACAGTGACGTCTATGGCTACACCTTC
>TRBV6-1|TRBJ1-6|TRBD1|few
CASSETGVSPLHF
TGTGCCAGCAGTGAAACAGGGGTGTCACCCCTCCACTTT
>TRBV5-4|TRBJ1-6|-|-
CASSLGSPNSPLHF
TGTGCCAGCAGCTTAGGTTCCCCTAATTCACCCCTCCACTTT
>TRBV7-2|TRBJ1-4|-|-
CASRSRGYNEKLFF
TGTGCCAGCAGATCGAGAGGGTATAATGAAAAACTGTTTTTT
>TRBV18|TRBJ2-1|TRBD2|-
CASSPPRGGAGGTYNEQFF
TGTGCCAGCTCACCCCCCCGCGGTGGAGCGGGAGGTACCTACAATGAGCAGTTCTTC
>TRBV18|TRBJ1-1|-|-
CASSPGVSMNTEAFF
TGTGCCAGCTCACCAGGGGTCTCAATGAACACTGAAGCTTTCTTT
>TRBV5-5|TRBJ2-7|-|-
CASSGGLYEQYF
TGTGCCAGCAGCGGCGGGCTCTACGAGCAGTACTTC
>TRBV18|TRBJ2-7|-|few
CASSPDPNSYEQYF
TGTGCCAGCTCACCAGACCCGAACAGCTACGAGCAGTACTTC
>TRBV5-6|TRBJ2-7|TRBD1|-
CASSTTQGARNEQYF
TGTGCCAGCAGCACAACACAGGGGGCGAGGAACGAGCAGTACTTC
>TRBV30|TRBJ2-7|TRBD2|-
CAWSISGGSYEQYF
TGTGCCTGGAGTATTAGCGGGGGCTCCTACGAGCAGTACTTC
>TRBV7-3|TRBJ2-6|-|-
CASSFSGANVLTF
TGTGCCAGCAGCTTTTCTGGGGCCAACGTCCTGACTTTC
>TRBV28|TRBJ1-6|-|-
CASRRAGRRNNSPLHF
TGTGCCAGCAGAAGGGCAGGGAGAAGAAATAATTCACCCCTCCACTTT
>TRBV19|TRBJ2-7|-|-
CASSERSAYEQYF
TGTGCCAGTAGCGAACGGTCCGCCTACGAGCAGTACTTC
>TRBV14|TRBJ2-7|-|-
CASSRQRMVFSAEQYF
TGTGCCAGCAGCCGTCAGAGGATGGTTTTCTCTGCCGAGCAGTACTTC
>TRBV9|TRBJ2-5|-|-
CASSVEGETQYF
TGTGCCAGCAGCGTAGAGGGAGAGACCCAGTACTTC
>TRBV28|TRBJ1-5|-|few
CASSYLGGPQHF
TGTGCCAGCAGTTATTTAGGGGGGCCCCAGCATTTT
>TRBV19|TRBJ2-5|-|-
CASSMNGQETQYF
TGTGCCAGTAGTATGAACGGACAAGAGACCCAGTACTTC
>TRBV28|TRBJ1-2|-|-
CASSLLDSVYGYTF
TGTGCCAGCAGTTTATTGGACAGCGTCTATGGCTACACCTTC